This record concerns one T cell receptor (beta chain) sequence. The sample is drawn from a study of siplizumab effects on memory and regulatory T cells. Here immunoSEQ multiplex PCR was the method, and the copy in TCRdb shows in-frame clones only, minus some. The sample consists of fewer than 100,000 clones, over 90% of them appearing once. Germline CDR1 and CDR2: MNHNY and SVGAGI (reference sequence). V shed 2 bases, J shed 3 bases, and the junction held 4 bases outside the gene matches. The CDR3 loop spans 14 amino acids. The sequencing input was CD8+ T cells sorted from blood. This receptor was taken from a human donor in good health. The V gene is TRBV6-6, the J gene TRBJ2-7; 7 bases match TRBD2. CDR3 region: CASSYRGEHYEQYF. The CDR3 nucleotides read TGTGCCAGCAGTTACCGGGGGGAACACTACGAGCAGTACTTC.